Listed here are 22 T cell receptor beta chains from one sample, sequenced in a study of T cells in Graves' hyperthyroidism and ophthalmopathy (dated 2019 in TCRdb). The library was built by means of multiplex PCR. Sequenced on an Illumina HiSeq 2000. The TCR beta CDR3 regions were amplified from RNA transcripts. A first-round RT-PCR of the TCR CDR3 used the HTBI primer set with the Qiagen OneStep RT-PCR kit. The raw public data were reprocessed by TCRdb itself: fastp quality trimming at Q25, MiXCR clonotype calling, in-frame beta chains only. Each entry is one CDR3 protein sequence, shown with its most common DNA and genes. The sample table contains under 350,000 distinct CDR3 sequences; only one count was recorded for 18% of them. The ten largest clones capture around 47% of the sample. The sequencing input was blood. All receptors come from a woman in her forties or fifties with Graves' hyperthyroidism.

This clonotype has ten or more counts. The DNA for the CDR3 is TGTGCCAGCAGCTTTGGGTCGGAGAGCACTGAAGCTTTCTTT. The encoded protein is CASSFGSESTEAFF. The V call is TRBV11-2, the J call TRBJ1-1, with D unclear. Germline loops: CDR1 SGHAT, CDR2 FQNNGV. V was shortened by 3 bases and J by 4 bases, with 12 bases between the two germline ends. The CDR3 length is 14 residues.

The rearrangement links TRBV13 to TRBJ2-1; D ambiguous. The CDR3 consists of 13 residues. V was shortened by 3 bases and J by 8 bases, with 11 bases between the two germline ends. Germline V gene sequence: CDR1 PRHDT, CDR2 FYEKMQ (reference sequence). CDR3 coding DNA: TGTGCCAGCAGCTTGGACGCCGGGCATGAGCAGTTCTTC. It yields the protein CASSLDAGHEQFF.

This clonotype was detected a few times. The genes are TRBV7-2 and TRBJ1-4, with unresolved D. Germline loops: CDR1 SGHTA, CDR2 FQGNSA. The V gene lost 5 bases and the J gene lost 1 base, with 11 bases spanning the gap. This CDR3 comprises 15 residues. CDR3 in amino acids: CASSVEGGTNEKLFF. The CDR3 nucleotides read TGTGCCAGCAGCGTAGAGGGTGGAACTAATGAAAAACTGTTTTTT. The full variable domain, rest sourced from reference TRBV7-2 and TRBJ1-4, is GAGVSQSPSNKVTEKGKDVELRCDPISGHTALYWYRQSLGQGLEFLIYFQGNSAPDKSGLPSDRFSAERTGGSVSTLTIQRTQQEDSAVYLCASSVEGGTNEKLFFGSGTQLSVL.

This clonotype has just a few counts. The chain has TRBV28 and TRBJ2-7, with TRBD1 matching over 9 bases. The CDR3 consists of 14 residues. Unmatched junction bases numbered 9, after V lost 6 bases and J lost 6 bases. CDR1 is MDHEN and CDR2 is SYDVKM in the germline V gene. This CDR3 is CASRNRDREGEQYF. DNA for the CDR3: TGTGCCAGCAGAAACCGGGACAGGGAGGGCGAGCAGTACTTC.

The rearrangement uses TRBV20-1 and TRBJ2-3, with 14 bases that match TRBD2. The CDR3 extends over 16 amino acids. CDR1 DFQATT and CDR2 SNEGSKA come from the germline V gene (reference sequence). V lost 6 bases, J lost 0 bases, and 5 bases stayed unmatched. The CDR3 coding sequence is TGCAGTGCCACCGGGACTAGCGGGGGCAGCACAGATACGCAGTATTTT. Its protein is CSATGTSGGSTDTQYF.

This clonotype was counted ten times or more. The chain links TRBV3-1 to TRBJ1-5; D gene ambiguous. The CDR3 runs 16 residues. CDR1 LGHDT and CDR2 YNNKEL come from the germline V gene (reference sequence). Trimming took 0 bases from V and 6 from J, leaving 15 bases between them. This CDR3 reads CASSQDPGGSGQPQHF. The CDR3 DNA reads TGTGCCAGCAGCCAAGATCCAGGCGGCTCGGGTCAGCCCCAGCATTTT.

This clonotype has at least ten counts. The chain uses TRBV12-3 or TRBV12-4 and TRBJ2-1; TRBD2 agrees at 9 bases. Trimming at V came to 1 base and at J to 5 bases, leaving 6 bases not matched to a gene. This CDR3 is built from 16 residues. The DNA for the CDR3 is TGTGCCAGCAGTTTAGGGCGACTAGCGGATAACAATGAGCAGTTCTTC. Residues: CASSLGRLADNNEQFF.

This clonotype was counted between two and nine times. The chain combines TRBV7-9 with TRBJ2-7, with 10 bases aligning to TRBD1. V lost 4 bases to trimming and J lost 3 bases; unmatched junction nucleotides: 6. Germline lookup yields CDR1 SEHNR and CDR2 FQNEAQ (reference sequence). The CDR3 spans 15 residues. In nucleotides, the CDR3 is TGTGCCAGCAGCTGGACGACAGGGGGCGACTACGAGCAGTACTTC. Translating gives CASSWTTGGDYEQYF.

The chain links TRBV10-3 to TRBJ2-3; D gene unclear. CDR3 size: 13 residues. In germline, CDR1 is ENHRY, CDR2 SYGVKD. V lost 6 bases to trimming and J lost 4 bases, with 11 bases between them. Here the CDR3 reads CAISPGASDTQYF. In DNA form, the CDR3 reads TGTGCCATCAGCCCTGGTGCATCAGATACGCAGTATTTT.

In its sample, this clonotype was seen many times. The J gene is TRBJ1-1, the V gene TRBV28; TRBD1 aligns across 9 bases. CDR1 is MDHEN and CDR2 is SYDVKM in the germline V gene. V lost 5 bases, J lost 5 bases, and 6 bases stayed unmatched. CDR3 length equals 14 residues. CDR3 DNA sequence: TGTGCCAGCAGTCTCGGGACAGGGAGGACTGAAGCTTTCTTT. Translated, it gives CASSLGTGRTEAFF.

This sequence joins TRBV5-1 and TRBJ1-1; 7 positions match TRBD1. The V gene's germline CDR1 is SGHRS and CDR2 YFSETQ. CDR3 length equals 14 residues. J was trimmed by 3 bases and V by 4 bases; bases with no gene match: 6. The DNA for the CDR3 is TGCGCCAGCAGCGTACAGGGGACCCACACTGAAGCTTTCTTT. Translating gives CASSVQGTHTEAFF.

This clonotype was recorded at least ten times. The rearrangement joins TRBV20-1 to TRBJ2-3; 7 bases match TRBD2. J was trimmed by 2 bases and V by 3 bases; bases with no gene match: 14. The CDR3 is 17 amino acids. From germline, CDR1 is DFQATT and CDR2 SNEGSKA (reference sequence). The CDR3 loop reads CSARTSSTTLNTDTQYF. As DNA, the CDR3 is TGCAGTGCTAGGACTAGCTCCACGACACTAAACACAGATACGCAGTATTTT.

This clonotype was picked up a small number of times. This chain joins TRBV6-2 or TRBV6-3 and TRBJ2-3, with D possibly being TRBD2 (6 bases). The CDR3 is 16 amino acids. The V end was cut by 5 bases, the J end by 1 base, with 16 bases between. Germline V gives CDR1 MNHEY, CDR2 SVGEGT. The CDR3 sequence: CASSLSLGLGTDTQYF. The CDR3 DNA reads as TGTGCCAGCAGTCTAAGCCTGGGACTTGGCACAGATACGCAGTATTTT.

CDR3 DNA sequence: TGTGCCAGCACCTTGGAAGGACAGCCCCAGCATTTT. Translated: CASTLEGQPQHF. The chain has TRBV7-9 and TRBJ1-5; D uncertain. V was clipped by 7 bases and J by 7 bases, with 11 bases between them. Per the germline V gene, CDR1 is SEHNR and CDR2 is FQNEAQ (reference sequence). The CDR3 totals 12 residues.

This clonotype occurred a few times. The gene calls are TRBV2 and TRBJ2-3, with D possibly TRBD1 on 5 matching bases. Germline loops: CDR1 SNHLY, CDR2 FYNNEI. This CDR3 spans 12 amino acids. Trimming stripped 11 bases from V and 4 bases from J, with 13 bases between. In DNA form, the CDR3 reads TGTGCCGGGGAAGGGGATCCAGATACGCAGTATTTT. Translating gives CAGEGDPDTQYF. Supplemented by reference TRBV2 and TRBJ2-3, the full variable domain reads EPEVTQTPSHQVTQMGQEVILRCVPISNHLYFYWYRQILGQKVEFLVSFYNNEISEKSEIFDDQFSVERPDGSNFTLKIRSTKLEDSAMYFCAGEGDPDTQYFGPGTRLTVL.

The table lists this clonotype with many counts. The genes are TRBV30 and TRBJ2-2; D might be TRBD1 or TRBD2, each matching 5 bases. In germline, CDR1 is GTSNPN, CDR2 SVGIG (reference sequence). Trimming cost V 0 bases and J 2 bases, with 13 bases left between them. There are 16 residues in the CDR3. CDR3 in amino acids: CAWSVLGVGNTGELFF. CDR3 bases: TGTGCCTGGAGTGTACTAGGGGTGGGCAACACCGGGGAGCTGTTTTTT.

This clonotype was recorded many times. This sequence joins TRBV6-2 or TRBV6-3 and TRBJ2-3; 9 bases match TRBD2. Germline V lookup: CDR1 MNHEY, CDR2 SVGEGT. This CDR3 contains 18 residues. Trimming at V came to 6 bases and at J to 2 bases, leaving 15 bases not matched to a gene. CDR3 protein: CASSQLRPAGGPTDTQYF. The CDR3 coding sequence is TGTGCCAGCAGCCAACTTCGCCCAGCGGGGGGCCCCACAGATACGCAGTATTTT.

This chain links TRBV2 with TRBJ1-6; no clear D gene. V lost 6 bases and J lost 0, with 12 bases in between. CDR3 length equals 16 residues. Germline assignment: CDR1 SNHLY and CDR2 FYNNEI. CDR3 sequence (DNA): TGTGCCAGCAGAGGACGGCCAGGCTCCTATAATTCACCCCTCCACTTT. Protein product: CASRGRPGSYNSPLHF. The full variable domain, its missing parts supplied by reference TRBV2 and TRBJ1-6, is EPEVTQTPSHQVTQMGQEVILRCVPISNHLYFYWYRQILGQKVEFLVSFYNNEISEKSEIFDDQFSVERPDGSNFTLKIRSTKLEDSAMYFCASRGRPGSYNSPLHFGNGTRLTVT.

This clonotype appeared a single time. The chain recombines TRBV9 with TRBJ1-2; possibly TRBD1 for D (6 bases). Trimming removed 3 bases at V and 8 bases at J, with 14 bases between. This CDR3 has 13 amino acids. Germline V gene lookup returns CDR1 SGDLS and CDR2 YYNGEE. CDR3 region: CASSALGHPGYTF. The DNA for the CDR3 is TGTGCCAGCAGCGCCCTGGGACATCCCGGCTACACCTTC.

In its sample, this clonotype was seen a few times. V usage is TRBV3-1 and J usage is TRBJ2-5, with 7 bases aligning to TRBD2. After removal of 2 bases from V and 6 bases from J, the junction contained 12 bases not matched to a gene. Germline V lookup: CDR1 LGHDT, CDR2 YNNKEL (reference sequence). The CDR3 has 16 residues. For the CDR3, the DNA is TGTGCCAGCAGCCAATCTTCTGCCGGGGGGTGGAAGACCCAGTACTTC. The encoded protein is CASSQSSAGGWKTQYF.

The chain joins TRBV11-2 to TRBJ2-5; 7 bases match TRBD1. Per germline, CDR1 SGHAT and CDR2 FQNNGV. V lost 7 bases, J lost 4 bases, and 3 bases stayed unmatched. CDR3 length: 12 residues. The CDR3 region is CASNYRGETQYF. DNA of the CDR3: TGTGCCAGCAATTACAGGGGAGAGACCCAGTACTTC.

The rearrangement links TRBV7-2 to TRBJ2-1; 8 bases align to TRBD1. Germline CDR1 reads SGHTA; CDR2 reads FQGNSA. The CDR3 spans 14 residues. The J segment lost 6 bases and the V segment lost 5 bases, leaving 6 bases of the junction unmatched. Here the CDR3 DNA reads TGTGCCAGCAGCCAGGGGGCAGGGGGCAATGAGCAGTTCTTC. This encodes CASSQGAGGNEQFF.